The 23 T cell receptor beta chains presented below share a single source sample, sequenced in a study of T-cell memory formation after mild COVID-19. Each CDR3 protein is one row after TCRdb ran MiXCR on the 5' RACE reads. The data contain about 430,000 distinct CDR3 sequences, about 24% of them singletons. The sample taken for sequencing was PBMCs or a T cell subset sorted from them (not recorded which). The origin of the receptors is an adult woman who had mild COVID-19 (a few samples of this study predate the infection). Cell type and time point are not known.

This rearrangement joins TRBV7-2 to TRBJ2-1, with 9 bases lining up with TRBD2. CDR1 is SGHTA, CDR2 FQGNSA, per germline. The CDR3 is 16 amino acids. V gave up 5 bases and J gave up 5 bases; unmatched junction bases: 10. The CDR3 region is CASSPRGGGINNEQFF. The CDR3 nucleotides are TGTGCCAGCAGCCCCCGCGGGGGGGGGATTAACAATGAGCAGTTCTTC.

The V gene is TRBV6-1, the J gene TRBJ1-4; 8 nucleotides match TRBD1. This CDR3 region has 15 residues. The ends lost 5 bases at V and 7 bases at J; junction bases unmatched: 9. Germline V CDR1 and CDR2: MNHNS, SASEGT. Written as DNA, the CDR3 is TGTGCCAGCAGTCCGGGACAGGCGTTTGGTGAAAAACTGTTTTTT. This gives the protein CASSPGQAFGEKLFF.

The gene calls are TRBV30 and TRBJ1-2; a possible D gene is TRBD1 (5 bases). This CDR3 is 13 amino acids long. Trimming took 0 bases from V and 8 from J, leaving 13 bases between them. The germline V gene has CDR1 GTSNPN and CDR2 SVGIG (reference sequence). The CDR3 DNA sequence: TGTGCCTGGAGTGTGAAGCAGGGAAGGGGCTACACCTTC. This gives the protein CAWSVKQGRGYTF.

V and J are TRBV11-2 and TRBJ2-1, with 12 bases matching TRBD2. The CDR3 length is 16 residues. The germline V gene encodes CDR1 SGHAT and CDR2 FQNNGV. J was trimmed by 8 bases and V by 5 bases; bases with no gene match: 10. The CDR3 sequence is CASSASLAGGQYEQFF. The CDR3 coding sequence is TGTGCCAGCAGCGCCAGCCTAGCGGGAGGGCAGTATGAGCAGTTCTTC.

This sequence joins TRBV29-1 and TRBJ2-1; D might be TRBD2 (6 bases). With 0 bases removed from V and 2 bases from J, the gap between germline ends came to 17 bases. The germline CDR1 and CDR2 sequences are SQVTM and ANQGSEA. The CDR3 contains 17 residues. CDR3 sequence (DNA): TGCAGCGTTGAAGATCGCCTGGAGGGGCCTACCTACAATGAGCAGTTCTTC. This translates into CSVEDRLEGPTYNEQFF.

This clonotype turned up a few times. The V and J genes are TRBV20-1 and TRBJ2-2, with D unclear. CDR3 size: 15 residues. CDR1 DFQATT and CDR2 SNEGSKA come from the germline V gene (reference sequence). V was clipped by 0 bases and J by 6 bases, with 14 bases between them. The CDR3 DNA follows: TGCAGTGCTAGAGATTCCCACCTACAGCCCGGGGAGCTGTTTTTT. Protein: CSARDSHLQPGELFF.

In DNA form, the CDR3 reads TGTGCCACCAGTGAACGGGCGGGACAGTACTCCGAGCTGTTTTTT. This encodes CATSERAGQYSELFF. The chain combines TRBV24-1 with TRBJ2-2, with D perhaps TRBD1 (7 bases). This CDR3 has 15 amino acids. V was trimmed by 4 bases and J by 11 bases, leaving 19 bases between them. Germline V CDR1 and CDR2: KGHDR, SFDVKD.

This chain connects TRBV7-9 to TRBJ1-1, with D perhaps matching TRBD1 (5 bases). V shed 0 bases and J shed 13 bases, with 24 bases lying between them. The germline V gene has CDR1 SEHNR and CDR2 FQNEAQ (reference sequence). The CDR3 totals 16 residues. This CDR3 reads CASSLASVGALSRLFF. The CDR3 DNA follows: TGTGCCAGCAGCTTAGCGTCAGTCGGGGCCCTGAGTCGGCTTTTCTTT.

This clonotype has more than one count but fewer than ten. This chain joins TRBV11-3 and TRBJ2-1; D gene uncertain. V lost 6 bases and J 8 bases, leaving 11 bases between the germline ends. The germline V gene has CDR1 SGHNT and CDR2 YENEEA. This CDR3 region has 12 residues. The CDR3 nucleotides are TGTGCCAGCAGTTCTCGTGCGGATGAGCAGTTCTTC. It is translated as CASSSRADEQFF.

This clonotype was seen repeatedly, ten times or more. The gene calls are TRBV29-1 and TRBJ1-2; 9 nucleotides agree with TRBD1. Looked up from germline, CDR1 is SQVTM and CDR2 is ANQGSEA. V dropped 6 bases and J dropped 4; count of bases not matched to a gene: 12. The CDR3 length is 15 residues. This CDR3 reads CSVAGQGPSGYGYTF. The CDR3 DNA follows: TGCAGCGTGGCCGGACAGGGGCCGAGCGGCTATGGCTACACCTTC. Variable domain in full (rest from reference TRBV29-1 and TRBJ1-2): SAVISQKPSRDICQRGTSLTIQCQVDSQVTMMFWYRQQPGQSLTLIATANQGSEATYESGFVIDKFPISRPNLTFSTLTVSNMSPEDSSIYLCSVAGQGPSGYGYTFGSGTRLTVV.

The table lists this clonotype with a few counts. The chain has TRBV2 and TRBJ2-7; the D gene is possibly TRBD1 (6 bases). The CDR3 is 15 residues long. V gave up 1 base and J gave up 2 bases, with 12 bases separating them. CDR1 is SNHLY and CDR2 is FYNNEI in the germline V gene. CDR3 coding DNA: TGTGCCAGCAGTGAAGGGCCAACAGGGACCTACGAGCAGTACTTC. Translation gives CASSEGPTGTYEQYF. Filled out from reference TRBV2 and TRBJ2-7, the complete variable domain reads EPEVTQTPSHQVTQMGQEVILRCVPISNHLYFYWYRQILGQKVEFLVSFYNNEISEKSEIFDDQFSVERPDGSNFTLKIRSTKLEDSAMYFCASSEGPTGTYEQYFGPGTRLTVT.

The rearrangement links TRBV3-1 to TRBJ2-6; D may be TRBD1 (6 bases). V was trimmed by 6 bases and J by 4 bases, leaving 10 bases between them. Germline V gene lookup returns CDR1 LGHDT and CDR2 YNNKEL (reference sequence). This CDR3 has 14 amino acids. The CDR3 DNA is TGTGCCAGCAGTGACAGGCAAGGGGCCAACGTCCTGACTTTC. It yields the protein CASSDRQGANVLTF.

The chain is built from TRBV6-1 and TRBJ1-6, with a weak D call TRBD1 (5 bases). The CDR3 runs 12 residues. Per germline, CDR1 MNHNS and CDR2 SASEGT. The V end lost 4 bases, the J end lost 14 bases, and 12 bases lay between the germline ends. The CDR3 DNA sequence: TGTGCCAGCAGTGCCGGGGGAAGGGCCCTCCACTTT. This translates into CASSAGGRALHF.

The rearrangement links TRBV11-2 to TRBJ1-2; tentatively, D is TRBD1 (5 bases). This CDR3 region has 15 residues. Germline CDR1 SGHAT, CDR2 FQNNGV. Deletions cut 5 bases from V and 7 bases from J, with 20 bases between. CDR3 DNA: TGTGCCAGCAGCGTTACTCAGGGAGGGTTTAGTGGCTACACCTTC. Encoded protein: CASSVTQGGFSGYTF. Full variable domain (outside the CDR3, taken from reference TRBV11-2 and TRBJ1-2): EAGVAQSPRYKIIEKRQSVAFWCNPISGHATLYWYQQILGQGPKLLIQFQNNGVVDDSQLPKDRFSAERLKGVDSTLKIQPAKLEDSAVYLCASSVTQGGFSGYTFGSGTRLTVV.

Only a few counts were recorded for this clonotype. The genes are TRBV12-3 or TRBV12-4 and TRBJ1-6; D might be TRBD1 (6 bases). Trimming stripped 6 bases from V and 0 bases from J, with 9 bases between. This CDR3 is built from 15 residues. CDR3 region: CASRRTDSYNSPLHF. The CDR3 DNA reads as TGTGCCAGCAGGCGGACAGACTCCTATAATTCACCCCTCCACTTT.

Only a few counts were recorded for this clonotype. This chain uses TRBV4-2 with TRBJ1-4, with D tentatively TRBD1 (5 bases). This CDR3 is built from 16 residues. Trimming took off 0 bases at V and 9 bases at J, with 17 bases between the two ends. Germline loops: CDR1 LGHNA, CDR2 YNFKEQ. Written as DNA, the CDR3 is TGTGCCAGCAGCCAAGATCGGGCCACAGGTGGGAAAAAACTGTTTTTT. Encoded protein: CASSQDRATGGKKLFF.

The chain carries TRBV4-1 and TRBJ2-1; 12 nucleotides line up with TRBD1. The J segment lost 0 bases and the V segment lost 1 base, leaving 10 bases of the junction unmatched. This CDR3 spans 20 amino acids. Germline V lookup: CDR1 MGHRA, CDR2 YSYEKL. The DNA for the CDR3 is TGCGCCAGCAGCCAAGCTGGGACAGGGGGCGTGGAGAACTCCTACAATGAGCAGTTCTTC. Translation gives CASSQAGTGGVENSYNEQFF.

The rearrangement joins TRBV5-1 to TRBJ1-2; tentatively, D is TRBD1 (5 bases). Germline lookup yields CDR1 SGHRS and CDR2 YFSETQ. V was cut by 0 bases and J by 4 bases, with 16 bases left in between. This CDR3 spans 16 amino acids. The CDR3 protein is CASSLATTRGIYGYTF. The DNA of the CDR3 is TGCGCCAGCAGCTTGGCCACTACTCGGGGGATCTATGGCTACACCTTC.

The genes are TRBV7-3 and TRBJ1-1, with 10 nucleotides matching TRBD1. Germline CDR1 and CDR2: SGHTA and FQGTGA. This CDR3 is 16 amino acids long. Trimming at V came to 5 bases and at J to 7 bases, leaving 13 bases not matched to a gene. The CDR3 DNA reads as TGTGCCAGCAGCCTGACAGGGGGCATTAATGCAGGTGAAGCTTTCTTT. Its translation is CASSLTGGINAGEAFF.

This clonotype was picked up a small number of times. The chain is built from TRBV3-1 and TRBJ1-2; D is uncertain. This CDR3 comprises 13 residues. CDR1 is LGHDT and CDR2 is YNNKEL in the germline V gene (reference sequence). Trimming removed 2 bases from V and 0 bases from J, with 4 bases in between. The CDR3 spells CASSQRANYGYTF. Written as DNA, the CDR3 is TGTGCCAGCAGCCAAAGGGCTAACTATGGCTACACCTTC.

In its sample, this clonotype was seen a few times. The gene calls are TRBV6-4 and TRBJ2-7, with D perhaps TRBD2 (6 bases). V gave up 7 bases and J gave up 0 bases, with 16 bases separating them. There are 15 residues in the CDR3. Germline V lookup: CDR1 MRHNA, CDR2 SNTAGT. Written as DNA, the CDR3 is TGTGCCAGCAAGGTTGGCGGGGTGGGCTCCTACGAGCAGTACTTC. Its translation is CASKVGGVGSYEQYF.

The V and J genes are TRBV27 and TRBJ1-6; 7 bases align to TRBD1. The CDR3 runs 15 residues. Germline V gene data show CDR1 as MNHEY and CDR2 as SMNVEV (reference sequence). Trimming removed 6 bases from V and 4 bases from J; junction bases left unmatched: 6. The DNA for the CDR3 is TGTGCCAGCAGAAGAACAGGGGAGTATAATTCACCCCTCCACTTT. Protein: CASRRTGEYNSPLHF.

This clonotype was seen only a few times. The chain uses TRBV7-2 and TRBJ1-4; 10 nucleotides align to TRBD1. CDR1 and CDR2 (germline): SGHTA, FQGNSA. Trimming at V came to 4 bases and at J to 7 bases, leaving 12 bases not matched to a gene. The CDR3 sequence is 17 residues long. The CDR3 DNA reads TGTGCCAGCAGCTGGAGACCCCACCGGGACAGGGGTGAAAAACTGTTTTTT. This gives the protein CASSWRPHRDRGEKLFF.